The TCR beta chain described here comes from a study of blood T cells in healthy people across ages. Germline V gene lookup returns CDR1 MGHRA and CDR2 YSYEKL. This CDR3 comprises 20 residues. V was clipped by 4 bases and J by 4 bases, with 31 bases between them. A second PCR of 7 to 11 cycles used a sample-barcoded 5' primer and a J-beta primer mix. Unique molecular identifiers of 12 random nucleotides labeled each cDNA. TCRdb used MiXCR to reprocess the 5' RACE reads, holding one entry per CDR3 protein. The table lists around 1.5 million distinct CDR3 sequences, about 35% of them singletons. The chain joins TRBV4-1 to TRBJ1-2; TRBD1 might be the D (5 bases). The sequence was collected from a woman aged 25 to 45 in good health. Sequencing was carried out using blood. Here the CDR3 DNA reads TGCGCCAGCAGCCCACAAGAATCCGGGACCCCCTGGGGCCTAACCTATGGCTACACCTTC. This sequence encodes CASSPQESGTPWGLTYGYTF.